The 9 T cell receptor beta chains below all came from one sample that was sequenced in a study of blood T cell repertoires in COVID-19. Measured with immunoSEQ multiplex PCR; TCRdb has only the in-frame clones, and not every one. The sample holds about 50,000 clones, about 92% seen once. Specimen: peripheral blood. Every receptor here comes from a man aged 45-60 years with active COVID-19.

V and J are TRBV5-5 and TRBJ1-4; D might be TRBD1 (6 bases). This CDR3 has 13 amino acids. CDR1 and CDR2 (germline): SGHKS, YYEKEE (reference sequence). The ends were cut back, 5 bases at V and 7 bases at J, with 12 bases in the middle. As DNA, the CDR3 is TGTGCCAGCAGGGGGGCAGCTTCTGAAAAACTGTTTTTT. It codes for CASRGAASEKLFF.

This chain joins TRBV6-5 and TRBJ2-1; the match to TRBD2 covers 8 bases. With V trimmed by 6 bases and J by 6 bases, 4 bases remained unmatched. This CDR3 has 13 amino acids. CDR1 and CDR2 (germline): MNHEY, SVGAGI. CDR3 residues: CASRSGTSNEQFF. The CDR3 nucleotides read TGTGCCAGCAGGTCAGGGACTAGCAATGAGCAGTTCTTC.

The rearrangement joins TRBV15 to TRBJ2-1, with 12 bases identical to TRBD2. The CDR3 has 20 residues. Germline V gene data show CDR1 as LNHNV and CDR2 as YYDKDF (reference sequence). With 3 bases clipped from V and 8 bases from J, the junction kept 20 bases outside the gene matches. CDR3 DNA sequence: TGTGCCACCAGCAGGGGCCCCCCCTCTAGCGGGAGGGCGGGAGAAGATGAGCAGTTCTTC. Translating it yields CATSRGPPSSGRAGEDEQFF.

The chain recombines TRBV7-2 with TRBJ1-4; 7 nucleotides agree with TRBD1. This CDR3 spans 15 amino acids. V dropped 1 base and J dropped 10; count of bases not matched to a gene: 9. The V gene's germline CDR1 is SGHTA and CDR2 FQGNSA. The CDR3 nucleotides are TGTGCCAGCAGCTTAGAGAACAGGGGTTCTGGAAAACTGTTTTTT. Translated, it gives CASSLENRGSGKLFF.

This clone has just one count. The J gene is TRBJ2-2, the V gene TRBV15; D possibly corresponds to TRBD2 (6 bases). Trimming left V 8 bases short and J 7 bases short, with 8 bases between. The CDR3 sequence is 11 residues long. Germline V gene lookup returns CDR1 LNHNV and CDR2 YYDKDF (reference sequence). In nucleotides, the CDR3 is TGTGCCACCGGGGAGGTCGGGGAGCTGTTTTTT. This translates into CATGEVGELFF.

This chain joins TRBV3-1 (or the pseudogene TRBV3-2) and TRBJ2-3; 9 bases are shared with TRBD2. Germline V gene lookup returns CDR1 LGHDT and CDR2 YNNKEL (reference sequence). There are 17 residues in the CDR3. V shed 4 bases, J shed 5 bases, and the junction held 13 bases outside the gene matches. The CDR3 DNA reads as TGTGCCAGCAGCCGCATCATCCCTAGCGGGGCGGGAGATACGCAGTATTTT. Translated, it gives CASSRIIPSGAGDTQYF.

The sample holds one count of this clone. The chain carries TRBV5-1 and TRBJ2-7; D is perhaps TRBD1 (5 bases). CDR3 length: 15 residues. The V and J ends lost 4 bases and 2 bases respectively, with 16 bases between them. Germline CDR1 reads SGHRS; CDR2 reads YFSETQ. The CDR3 region has the DNA TGCGCCAGCAGCCTCCAGGGATTACCGGCCTACGAGCAGTACTTC. This encodes CASSLQGLPAYEQYF.

The CDR3 here is CASSQEPSGPNTGELFF. The DNA for the CDR3 is TGCGCCAGCAGCCAAGAACCTAGCGGGCCGAACACCGGGGAGCTGTTTTTT. The rearrangement joins TRBV4-3 to TRBJ2-2; 8 bases are a match to TRBD2. The CDR3 runs 17 residues. Germline lookup yields CDR1 LGHNA and CDR2 YSLEER. The V segment lost 0 bases and the J segment 0 bases; nucleotides outside the gene matches: 3.

The chain couples TRBV7-3 to TRBJ2-1; a weak D match, TRBD2 (6 bases). The V gene's germline CDR1 is SGHTA and CDR2 FQGTGA. V lost 5 bases and J 3 bases, leaving 17 bases between the germline ends. The CDR3 loop spans 16 amino acids. The CDR3 loop is CASSTQPGLGYNEQFF. Here the CDR3 DNA reads TGTGCCAGCAGCACCCAACCGGGACTGGGCTACAATGAGCAGTTCTTC.